These 14 T cell receptor beta chains were all obtained from the same sample, sequenced in a study of T cells in localized non-small cell lung cancer. TCRdb's table, derived via immunoSEQ multiplex PCR, lists solely in-frame clones and lacks some. The sample carries around 91,000 clones, approximately 88% recorded once. The sequencing here drew on peripheral blood, taken before any cancer treatment. These receptors were obtained from a man aged 40-75 years with stage I squamous cell lung carcinoma.

This chain connects TRBV19 to TRBJ2-2; no clear D. CDR1 and CDR2 (germline): LNHDA, SQIVND (reference sequence). The CDR3 sequence is 14 residues long. Deletions cut 6 bases from V and 7 bases from J, with 15 bases between. CDR3 amino acids: CASSSNPQNGELFF. The CDR3, as DNA: TGTGCCAGTAGCTCGAACCCCCAGAACGGGGAGCTGTTTTTT.

The V gene is TRBV10-3, the J gene TRBJ2-5; D is tentatively TRBD1 or TRBD2 (5 bases each). Germline V CDR1 and CDR2: ENHRY, SYGVKD. V was shortened by 3 bases and J by 1 base, with 12 bases between the two germline ends. The CDR3 consists of 15 residues. The CDR3 nucleotides are TGTGCCATCAGTGATACGGGACGGCCCCAAGAGACCCAGTACTTC. Protein: CAISDTGRPQETQYF.

On this clone: One junction end disagrees with the germline gene, perhaps due to a read error. The sample carries other DNA sequences with the same CDR3. The chain is built from TRBV6-6 and TRBJ1-1; perhaps TRBD1 as D (6 bases). Germline values: CDR1 MNHNY, CDR2 SVGAGI (reference sequence). The CDR3 length is 14 residues. The CDR3 coding sequence is TGTGCTAGCAGTTACCGGACAGATAACACTGAAGCTTTCTTT. Protein product: CASSYRTDNTEAFF.

V is TRBV7-8 and J is TRBJ1-1; a weak D match, TRBD1 (6 bases). The CDR3 covers 14 residues. CDR1 is SGHVS and CDR2 is FQNEAQ in the germline V gene. The V end was cut by 1 base, the J end by 1 base, with 7 bases between. CDR3 sequence reads: CASSLVQGNTEAFF. CDR3 in DNA: TGTGCCAGCAGCTTAGTACAGGGGAACACTGAAGCTTTCTTT.

The table lists this clone with a count of one. This chain uses TRBV5-4 with TRBJ1-5; weak D call: TRBD1 (5 bases). Germline CDR1 reads SGHNT; CDR2 reads YYREEE (reference sequence). The CDR3 spans 14 residues. V lost 0 bases and J lost 5, with 9 bases in between. In DNA, the CDR3 is TGTGCCAGCAGCTTGGCAGGGCGCGATCAGCCCCAGCATTTT. Translated, it gives CASSLAGRDQPQHF.

This clone was recorded once. CDR3 residues: CASSVAGAPYNEQFF. The CDR3 coding sequence is TGTGCCAGCAGCGTAGCGGGGGCCCCCTACAATGAGCAGTTCTTC. V gene TRBV9 combines with J gene TRBJ2-1; D is perhaps TRBD1 or TRBD2 (6 bases each). Germline CDR1 is SGDLS and CDR2 is YYNGEE. This CDR3 is 15 amino acids long. Trimming shortened V by 0 bases and J by 2 bases, and 9 bases separated the two germline ends.

The V and J genes are TRBV15 and TRBJ1-4, with a tentative D call TRBD1 (5 bases). The CDR3 spans 16 residues. V was clipped by 5 bases and J by 3 bases, with 16 bases between them. Germline values: CDR1 LNHNV, CDR2 YYDKDF (reference sequence). The CDR3 region is CATSPRRGASNEKLFF. CDR3 coding DNA: TGTGCCACCAGCCCCAGGAGGGGCGCGTCTAATGAAAAACTGTTTTTT.

The chain employs TRBV4-1 and TRBJ2-5; a possible D gene is TRBD1 (6 bases). The V gene lost 4 bases and the J gene lost 3 bases, with 9 bases spanning the gap. The germline gives CDR1 MGHRA, CDR2 YSYEKL. The CDR3 totals 13 residues. CDR3 amino acids: CASSLRTEETQYF. The CDR3 DNA reads as TGCGCCAGCAGCCTAAGGACAGAAGAGACCCAGTACTTC.

The rearrangement links TRBV9 to TRBJ1-1, with TRBD1 matching over 7 bases. With V trimmed by 6 bases and J by 2 bases, 7 bases remained unmatched. CDR1 SGDLS and CDR2 YYNGEE come from the germline V gene. The CDR3 consists of 14 residues. CDR3 DNA sequence: TGTGCCAGCACCCGACAGGGATCCAACACTGAAGCTTTCTTT. It translates to CASTRQGSNTEAFF.

The J gene is TRBJ1-2, the V gene TRBV18; the D gene is possibly TRBD1 (5 bases). CDR3 length: 16 amino acids. Trimming took 2 bases from V and 6 from J, leaving 19 bases between them. Germline V gives CDR1 KGHSH, CDR2 LQKENI. CDR3 DNA sequence: TGTGCCAGCTCACCATCTCTAGGGACCGACGAGCATGGCTACACCTTC. It yields the protein CASSPSLGTDEHGYTF.

The gene calls are TRBV5-1 and TRBJ2-1; TRBD2 matches at 13 bases. V shed 3 bases, J shed 9 bases, and the junction held 9 bases outside the gene matches. The germline V gene encodes CDR1 SGHRS and CDR2 YFSETQ. CDR3 length equals 16 residues. The CDR3 bases are TGCGCCAGCAGCTCCCAGGGACTAGCGGGGAATGGTGAGCAGTTCTTC. Translating it yields CASSSQGLAGNGEQFF.

The rearrangement joins TRBV5-5 to TRBJ2-3, with 9 bases fitting TRBD2. Germline loops: CDR1 SGHKS, CDR2 YYEKEE (reference sequence). CDR3 length: 15 residues. Trimming cost V 2 bases and J 1 base; bases outside gene matches: 2. CDR3 in amino acids: CASSFSGGGTDTQYF. The CDR3 DNA follows: TGTGCCAGCAGCTTTAGCGGGGGCGGCACAGATACGCAGTATTTT. Using reference TRBV5-5 and TRBJ2-3 for the parts outside the CDR3, the full variable domain is DAGVTQSPTHLIKTRGQQVTLRCSPISGHKSVSWYQQVLGQGPQFIFQYYEKEERGRGNFPDRFSARQFPNYSSELNVNALLLGDSALYLCASSFSGGGTDTQYFGPGTRLTVL.

This clone was counted once. The rearrangement joins TRBV5-1 to TRBJ1-1; D ambiguous. CDR3 size: 14 residues. V gave up 0 bases and J gave up 3 bases, with 9 bases separating them. The germline V gene encodes CDR1 SGHRS and CDR2 YFSETQ. The CDR3: CASSLVGSDTEAFF. DNA for the CDR3: TGCGCCAGCAGCTTGGTCGGGTCCGACACTGAAGCTTTCTTT.

The chain links TRBV7-9 to TRBJ1-1; 10 bases map to TRBD1. Germline lookup yields CDR1 SEHNR and CDR2 FQNEAQ (reference sequence). V dropped 5 bases and J dropped 1; count of bases not matched to a gene: 10. The CDR3 has 17 amino acids. In nucleotides, the CDR3 is TGTGCCAGCAGCCCCGGACAGGGGGTATCTAGGAACACTGAAGCTTTCTTT. This gives the protein CASSPGQGVSRNTEAFF.